A selection of T cell receptor beta chains follows, all from one sample in a study of T-cell memory formation after mild COVID-19. MiXCR was run by TCRdb on the 5' RACE reads, yielding one entry per CDR3 protein. This sample carries some 180,000 distinct CDR3 sequences, roughly 13% of them seen once, and the ten largest clones take about 3.3%. Sequences were obtained from PBMCs or a T cell subset sorted from them (not recorded which). The receptors were gathered from a man younger than 35 who had mild COVID-19 (a few samples of this study predate the infection). Cell type and time point are not known. The CDR3 runs from the conserved cysteine through the conserved F or W.

v_gene: TRBV10-1
j_gene: TRBJ2-7
CDR3aa: CASSRYRTYEQYF

v_gene: TRBV11-2
j_gene: TRBJ2-1
CDR3aa: CASSLVRASYNEQFF

v_gene: TRBV5-6
j_gene: TRBJ2-7
CDR3aa: CASSYGGGEQYF

v_gene: TRBV5-1
j_gene: TRBJ2-5
CDR3aa: CASSTRGLAGETQYF

v_gene: TRBV15
j_gene: TRBJ1-2
CDR3aa: CATSRVGTGGRGGYTF

v_gene: TRBV12-5
j_gene: TRBJ2-2
CDR3aa: CASGSSGDRVRTGELFF

v_gene: TRBV7-9
j_gene: TRBJ1-2
CDR3aa: CASSRQTGAYGYTF

v_gene: TRBV2
j_gene: TRBJ2-5
CDR3aa: CASSEVSQETQYF

v_gene: TRBV28
j_gene: TRBJ1-5
CDR3aa: CASSPGHYTPQHF

v_gene: TRBV18
j_gene: TRBJ2-7
CDR3aa: CASSPMRDSSYEQYF

v_gene: TRBV5-1
j_gene: TRBJ2-1
CDR3aa: CASSGDSYNEQFF

v_gene: TRBV19
j_gene: TRBJ1-1
CDR3aa: CASNSRDRGNTEAFF

v_gene: TRBV5-1
j_gene: TRBJ1-2
CDR3aa: CASSLAWTGEKGGYTF

v_gene: TRBV7-3
j_gene: TRBJ2-2
CDR3aa: CASSSTGELFF

v_gene: TRBV5-1
j_gene: TRBJ2-7
CDR3aa: CASSLDPGEQYF

v_gene: TRBV12-3/TRBV12-4
j_gene: TRBJ1-2
CDR3aa: CASRFQGSGGYTF

v_gene: TRBV6-6
j_gene: TRBJ1-3
CDR3aa: CASSYSQGTLSGNTIYF

v_gene: TRBV20-1
j_gene: TRBJ1-4
CDR3aa: CTIKVAEKLFF

v_gene: TRBV4-3
j_gene: TRBJ2-6
CDR3aa: CASSPRATGANVLTF

v_gene: TRBV12-3/TRBV12-4
j_gene: TRBJ1-2
CDR3aa: CASSRAGGYGYTF

v_gene: TRBV12-3/TRBV12-4
j_gene: TRBJ2-7
CDR3aa: CASSLGRGGYEQYF

v_gene: TRBV5-6
j_gene: TRBJ2-3
CDR3aa: CASSLRTSGRATDTQYF

v_gene: TRBV7-8
j_gene: TRBJ1-4
CDR3aa: CASSTTDSTNEKLFF

v_gene: TRBV7-9
j_gene: TRBJ1-4
CDR3aa: CASNFGQGIEKLFF

v_gene: TRBV5-4
j_gene: TRBJ2-1
CDR3aa: CASSLGGAGGQEVEQFF

v_gene: TRBV11-1
j_gene: TRBJ1-1
CDR3aa: CASSTRQDTEAFF

v_gene: TRBV4-3
j_gene: TRBJ1-1
CDR3aa: CASSQGRRQNTEAFF

v_gene: TRBV18
j_gene: TRBJ2-3
CDR3aa: CASFTGDGYQDTQYF

v_gene: TRBV20-1
j_gene: TRBJ1-1
CDR3aa: CSARERRGDRGMNTEAFF

v_gene: TRBV15
j_gene: TRBJ1-1
CDR3aa: CATSRDLTPNTEAFF

v_gene: TRBV4-3
j_gene: TRBJ2-2
CDR3aa: CASSQESQLGTGELFF

v_gene: TRBV20-1
j_gene: TRBJ2-3
CDR3aa: CSARSAGTGAGGTQYF

v_gene: TRBV27
j_gene: TRBJ2-1
CDR3aa: CASNRDSGTYNEQFF

v_gene: TRBV12-3/TRBV12-4
j_gene: TRBJ2-2
CDR3aa: CASGGTGHTGELFF

v_gene: TRBV4-1
j_gene: TRBJ1-4
CDR3aa: CASSQQSSTNEKLFF

v_gene: TRBV7-8
j_gene: TRBJ2-3
CDR3aa: CASTQTAGVGTDTQYF

v_gene: TRBV5-1
j_gene: TRBJ2-3
CDR3aa: CASSLAPGATDTQYF

v_gene: TRBV12-3/TRBV12-4
j_gene: TRBJ1-4
CDR3aa: CASSPGTEGGGKLFF

v_gene: TRBV6-2/TRBV6-3
j_gene: TRBJ2-5
CDR3aa: CASSRRLAGVETQYF

v_gene: TRBV7-9
j_gene: TRBJ1-2
CDR3aa: CASSSPAKSGYTF

v_gene: TRBV7-9
j_gene: TRBJ1-4
CDR3aa: CASSSRGMGTNEKLFF

v_gene: TRBV6-5
j_gene: TRBJ1-5
CDR3aa: CASRLYGQGHQPQHF

v_gene: TRBV5-1
j_gene: TRBJ1-1
CDR3aa: CASSISAGVNTEAFF

v_gene: TRBV20-1
j_gene: TRBJ2-3
CDR3aa: CSAGLAGGNTDTQYF

v_gene: TRBV7-6
j_gene: TRBJ2-5
CDR3aa: CASSLVGETQETQYF

v_gene: TRBV20-1
j_gene: TRBJ2-1
CDR3aa: CSAPRAGVTYNEQFF

v_gene: TRBV5-1
j_gene: TRBJ2-1
CDR3aa: CASSGTSGGAYNEQFF

v_gene: TRBV7-2
j_gene: TRBJ2-5
CDR3aa: CASKAGGPSETQYF

v_gene: TRBV6-1
j_gene: TRBJ2-7
CDR3aa: CASTPPEYYGQYF

v_gene: TRBV20-1
j_gene: TRBJ1-2
CDR3aa: CSARDLRGNGYTF

v_gene: TRBV7-2
j_gene: TRBJ1-2
CDR3aa: CASSLNRGVYGYTF